The rows below give T cell receptor beta chains drawn from one sample of a study of post-analysis software for immune sequencing data. MiXCR, run by TCRdb on the PCR reads, gives a single entry per CDR3 protein. The sample yields fewer than 850,000 distinct CDR3 sequences, approximately 30% seen once. Sequencing was done on a sample of blood. These receptors were taken from a girl aged 10 to 17 with multiple sclerosis. Each CDR3 is given with its conserved first and last residue. The D gene is left open where the match is weak. Only some rows state a clone size, as once, few, many or a class for expanded clones.

.,.,TRBV20-1,TRBJ2-5,CSAVPTGETQYF,TGCAGTGCTGTCCCGACCGGAGAGACCCAGTACTTC
.,.,TRBV20-1,TRBJ2-7,CSARERRVTEGQQYF,TGCAGTGCTAGAGAGCGACGGGTGACGGAGGGTCAGCAGTACTTC
few,.,TRBV6-1,TRBJ1-1,CASSAGLAATEAFF,TGTGCCAGCAGCGCCGGGTTGGCCGCCACTGAAGCTTTCTTT
.,.,TRBV2,TRBJ2-2,CASRAPLDTGELFF,TGTGCCAGCAGAGCCCCGTTGGACACCGGGGAGCTGTTTTTT
.,.,TRBV25-1,TRBJ2-2,CASSEEGPTNTGELFF,TGTGCCAGCAGTGAAGAGGGTCCAACGAACACCGGGGAGCTGTTTTTT
.,.,TRBV20-1,TRBJ2-1,CSANNREGSTLLNEQFF,TGCAGTGCTAATAACCGAGAGGGGAGCACCCTCCTCAATGAGCAGTTCTTC
.,TRBD2,TRBV7-8,TRBJ2-1,CASSLGGGSAYNEQFF,TGTGCCAGCAGCTTAGGAGGCGGGAGCGCTTACAATGAGCAGTTCTTC
few,TRBD2,TRBV7-9,TRBJ2-2,CASSLGLAGPRTGELFF,TGTGCCAGCAGCTTAGGCCTAGCGGGACCCAGGACCGGGGAGCTGTTTTTT
.,TRBD2,TRBV6-5,TRBJ2-1,CASSYRGLAGALRDNEQFF,TGTGCCAGCAGTTACAGGGGACTAGCGGGGGCCCTCAGAGACAATGAGCAGTTCTTC
.,TRBD2,TRBV6-2/TRBV6-3,TRBJ2-1,CASSYPPGLAAHNLGNEQFF,TGTGCCAGCAGTTACCCCCCGGGACTAGCGGCCCACAACTTGGGCAATGAGCAGTTCTTC
.,.,TRBV28,TRBJ1-1,CASSSRGRGTEAFF,TGTGCCAGCAGTTCCCGGGGGCGGGGGACTGAAGCTTTCTTT
.,.,TRBV2,TRBJ2-5,CAKGALGETQYF,TGTGCCAAAGGTGCCCTAGGGGAGACCCAGTACTTC
.,.,TRBV27,TRBJ1-2,CASSLSGWGPLYGYTF,TGTGCCAGCAGTTTAAGCGGTTGGGGGCCCCTCTATGGCTACACCTTC
many,TRBD1,TRBV28,TRBJ1-2,CASTLGDREVGGYTF,TGTGCCAGCACCCTCGGGGACAGGGAAGTGGGCGGCTACACCTTC
.,.,TRBV21-1,TRBJ2-1,CASSKSPSLAGSRDEQFF,TGTGCCAGCAGCAAATCGCCTTCACTAGCGGGATCAAGGGATGAGCAGTTCTTC
.,.,TRBV5-6,TRBJ2-5,CASSVRLRTVETRYF,TGTGCCAGCAGCGTACGGCTTCGGACAGTAGAGACCCGGTACTTC
many,.,TRBV7-9,TRBJ2-3,CASRGADTQYF,TGTGCCAGCAGAGGGGCAGATACGCAGTATTTT
once,TRBD2,TRBV28,TRBJ2-1,CASGFPPSGRADEQFF,TGTGCCAGCGGTTTCCCGCCGAGCGGGAGGGCCGATGAGCAGTTCTTC
.,TRBD2,TRBV5-1,TRBJ2-7,CASSVGTGERGSSYEQYF,TGCGCCAGCAGCGTGGGCACGGGAGAGCGGGGGAGCTCCTACGAGCAGTACTTC
few,TRBD1,TRBV6-5,TRBJ2-3,CASRGVDRARTDTQYF,TGTGCCAGCAGGGGAGTCGACAGGGCCAGAACAGATACGCAGTATTTT
few,TRBD2,TRBV28,TRBJ2-1,CASSISGSTYNEQFF,TGTGCCAGCAGTATTAGCGGGAGTACATACAATGAGCAGTTCTTC
.,TRBD2,TRBV5-1,TRBJ2-3,CASSLTGGGLDTQYF,TGCGCCAGCAGCCTGACTGGCGGGGGTCTCGATACGCAGTATTTT
.,.,TRBV2,TRBJ1-5,CASSGWDAQPQHF,TGTGCCAGCAGTGGGTGGGACGCTCAGCCCCAGCATTTT
few,.,TRBV7-2,TRBJ1-4,CASSPHEKLFF,TGTGCCAGCAGCCCTCATGAAAAACTGTTTTTT
few,.,TRBV13,TRBJ1-5,CASSLGQGPGQPQHF,TGTGCCAGCAGCTTAGGGCAGGGGCCGGGTCAGCCCCAGCATTTT
few,.,TRBV7-2,TRBJ2-1,CASSPRSGGKNNEQFF,TGTGCCAGCAGCCCGCGTAGTGGCGGGAAGAACAATGAGCAGTTCTTC
.,TRBD1,TRBV10-3,TRBJ2-2,CAISEDRAITGELFF,TGTGCCATCAGTGAGGACAGGGCGATAACCGGGGAGCTGTTTTTT
.,.,TRBV27,TRBJ2-1,CASTTGLTYNEQFF,TGTGCCAGCACCACCGGACTAACCTACAATGAGCAGTTCTTC
few,TRBD1,TRBV5-1,TRBJ1-6,CASSLGTTGGSNSPLHF,TGCGCCAGCAGCTTGGGAACGACAGGGGGCTCTAATTCACCCCTCCACTTT
few,.,TRBV28,TRBJ1-1,CASSPLPTGSRTEAFF,TGTGCCAGCAGTCCCCTCCCCACAGGGTCCCGAACTGAAGCTTTCTTT
.,.,TRBV7-2,TRBJ2-3,CASSLRGRTQYF,TGTGCCAGCAGCTTACGGGGGCGTACGCAGTATTTT
few,.,TRBV6-1,TRBJ1-1,CASSGSEKREAFF,TGTGCCAGCAGTGGATCCGAAAAACGTGAAGCTTTCTTT
few,TRBD2,TRBV20-1,TRBJ2-5,CSARDDSTSGRRETQYF,TGCAGTGCTAGAGATGATTCGACTAGCGGGAGGAGGGAGACCCAGTACTTC
.,TRBD2,TRBV27,TRBJ2-7,CASSSASGRYEQYF,TGTGCCAGCAGTTCAGCTAGCGGGAGGTACGAGCAGTACTTC
.,.,TRBV14,TRBJ2-5,CASSPLDKEETQYF,TGTGCCAGCAGCCCTTTGGACAAAGAAGAGACCCAGTACTTC
.,.,TRBV6-5,TRBJ1-4,CASSYSNVPGNEKLFF,TGTGCCAGCAGTTACTCGAACGTACCTGGTAATGAAAAACTGTTTTTT
.,TRBD1,TRBV20-1,TRBJ1-4,CSARDNRGTPTRYEKLFF,TGCAGTGCTAGAGATAACAGGGGGACACCCACCCGTTATGAAAAACTGTTTTTT
.,TRBD1,TRBV29-1,TRBJ1-2,CSVGPPGTGGFYTF,TGCAGCGTGGGACCTCCCGGGACAGGGGGCTTCTACACCTTC
many,.,TRBV29-1,TRBJ2-7,CSVEDPDRIYEQYF,TGCAGCGTTGAAGACCCGGACCGCATCTACGAGCAGTACTTC
.,.,TRBV7-2,TRBJ2-5,CASSREWQETQYF,TGTGCCAGCAGCAGAGAGTGGCAAGAGACCCAGTACTTC
.,.,TRBV20-1,TRBJ1-2,CSARDLVWGRGYTF,TGCAGTGCTAGAGATCTCGTTTGGGGAAGAGGCTACACCTTC
.,TRBD1,TRBV9,TRBJ1-6,CASSPRDRENSPLHF,TGTGCCAGCAGCCCTCGGGACAGGGAGAACTCACCCCTCCACTTT
few,TRBD2,TRBV29-1,TRBJ2-3,CSVPPPERGGDTQYF,TGCAGCGTCCCGCCACCCGAGCGGGGAGGCGATACGCAGTATTTT